The subject of this entry is one T cell receptor (beta chain). This CDR3 has 15 amino acids. From germline, CDR1 is LNHDA and CDR2 SQIVND (reference sequence). Trimming left V 5 bases short and J 4 bases short, with 17 bases between. These data are taken from a study of preoperative IRX-2 immunotherapy in early breast cancer. Sample treatment: preoperative locoregional IRX-2 cytokine immunotherapy. Patients received preoperative, locoregional IRX-2 cytokine immunotherapy in a phase Ib study. The data were produced by immunoSEQ multiplex PCR, yet TCRdb's version contains in-frame clones alone and is incomplete. The repertoire includes 850 to 1,300 clones, 70% to 75% of them detected once, and 7.7% sits in the top ten.

The sequence was obtained from a human donor with breast cancer. This sequence joins TRBV19 and TRBJ1-1; tentative D call: TRBD1 (6 bases). The sequences come from tumor tissue, collected before IRX-2 immunotherapy. CDR3 DNA sequence: TGTGCCAGTAGTGTATACGGCCAGGGGAGCACTGAAGCTTTCTTT. This gives the protein CASSVYGQGSTEAFF.